This is a list of T cell receptor beta chains from one sample in a study of CD8 T cells in ankylosing spondylitis. Each CDR3 protein is one row after TCRdb ran MiXCR on the 5' RACE reads. The sample records about 800,000 distinct CDR3 sequences, roughly 10% being singletons. Sequencing was performed on blood, either unsorted or a sorted T cell fraction (not recorded which). The receptors were sampled from a male donor with ankylosing spondylitis. The CDR3 runs from the conserved cysteine through the conserved F or W. A D gene is named only where the DNA matches it firmly. Clone size is shown for a subset of rows, as once, few, many or a class of expanded clone.

d_gene: -; abundance: -; j_gene: TRBJ1-5; v_gene: TRBV12-3/TRBV12-4; CDR3nt: TGTGCCAGCAGTTTGTCCAGCGTTTATAGCAATCAGCCCCAGCATTTT; CDR3aa: CASSLSSVYSNQPQHF
d_gene: -; abundance: few; j_gene: TRBJ2-3; v_gene: TRBV5-1; CDR3nt: TGCGCCAGCAGCTTGGGACAGGAAGGAGATACGCAGTATTTT; CDR3aa: CASSLGQEGDTQYF
d_gene: -; abundance: -; j_gene: TRBJ1-5; v_gene: TRBV2; CDR3nt: TGTGCCAGCAGCCAAACGGCGGGGCGCGGCAATCAGCCCCAGCATTTT; CDR3aa: CASSQTAGRGNQPQHF
d_gene: -; abundance: few; j_gene: TRBJ1-4; v_gene: TRBV5-6; CDR3nt: TGTGCCAGCAGCTTGGTGGCAGGGTTTAATGAAAAACTGTTTTTT; CDR3aa: CASSLVAGFNEKLFF
d_gene: -; abundance: -; j_gene: TRBJ2-3; v_gene: TRBV4-3; CDR3nt: TGCGCCAGCAGCCAAGGGGGGAAGACAGATACGCAGTATTTT; CDR3aa: CASSQGGKTDTQYF
d_gene: TRBD2; abundance: few; j_gene: TRBJ2-3; v_gene: TRBV7-2; CDR3nt: TGTGCCAGCAGCAGACCTAGCGGGGGGGCAGATACGCAGTATTTT; CDR3aa: CASSRPSGGADTQYF
d_gene: -; abundance: few; j_gene: TRBJ2-1; v_gene: TRBV12-3/TRBV12-4; CDR3nt: TGTGCCAGCAGTTTGGCTAATCAGGGGAGGACTGAGCAGTTCTTC; CDR3aa: CASSLANQGRTEQFF
d_gene: -; abundance: many; j_gene: TRBJ2-1; v_gene: TRBV5-1; CDR3nt: TGCGCCAGCAGCTTCCCAGGGGAGGATGAGCAGTTCTTC; CDR3aa: CASSFPGEDEQFF
d_gene: TRBD1; abundance: many; j_gene: TRBJ2-5; v_gene: TRBV29-1; CDR3nt: TGCAGCGTTTACAGGGGGGACTCCGAGACCCAGTACTTC; CDR3aa: CSVYRGDSETQYF
d_gene: -; abundance: many; j_gene: TRBJ2-5; v_gene: TRBV4-3; CDR3nt: TGCGCCAGCAGCCAAGATCTGAGGGTGGGGAAAGAGACCCAGTACTTC; CDR3aa: CASSQDLRVGKETQYF
d_gene: -; abundance: -; j_gene: TRBJ1-2; v_gene: TRBV6-1; CDR3nt: TGTGCCAGCAGCGCGGGGGCAGGGGTCTATGGCTACACCTTC; CDR3aa: CASSAGAGVYGYTF
d_gene: -; abundance: few; j_gene: TRBJ1-1; v_gene: TRBV5-1; CDR3nt: TGCGCCAGCAGCAGACCGGGGGTGGACACTGAAGCTTTCTTT; CDR3aa: CASSRPGVDTEAFF
d_gene: -; abundance: -; j_gene: TRBJ2-1; v_gene: TRBV2; CDR3nt: TGTGCCCGGGGGACAGCGGGGGTATACAATGAGCAGTTCTTC; CDR3aa: CARGTAGVYNEQFF
d_gene: TRBD1; abundance: many; j_gene: TRBJ1-2; v_gene: TRBV7-2; CDR3nt: TGTGCCAGCAGCGAAGACAGGGTGAGGGGCTACACCTTC; CDR3aa: CASSEDRVRGYTF
d_gene: TRBD2; abundance: -; j_gene: TRBJ2-5; v_gene: TRBV5-1; CDR3nt: TGCGCCAGCAGCAACCCGGGAGGGTTCCGGGAGACCCAGTACTTC; CDR3aa: CASSNPGGFRETQYF
d_gene: TRBD2; abundance: many; j_gene: TRBJ2-1; v_gene: TRBV20-1; CDR3nt: TGCAGTGCTAGAGCGACTAGCGGAAGCTCCTACAATGAGCAGTTCTTC; CDR3aa: CSARATSGSSYNEQFF
d_gene: -; abundance: few; j_gene: TRBJ1-2; v_gene: TRBV6-5; CDR3nt: TGTGCCAGCAGTTACGTCGACAGGCTTGCTGGAGGCTACACCTTC; CDR3aa: CASSYVDRLAGGYTF
d_gene: -; abundance: -; j_gene: TRBJ1-1; v_gene: TRBV6-4; CDR3nt: TGTGCCAGCAGTGACCGAGGAGGGGCAACTGAAGCTTTCTTT; CDR3aa: CASSDRGGATEAFF
d_gene: TRBD1; abundance: -; j_gene: TRBJ2-7; v_gene: TRBV7-2; CDR3nt: TGTGCCAGCAGCTGGCGGGACAGGATGGGAGAGCAGTACTTC; CDR3aa: CASSWRDRMGEQYF
d_gene: -; abundance: few; j_gene: TRBJ2-2; v_gene: TRBV5-6; CDR3nt: TGTGCCAGCAGCTTGTGGGAAAGGTTCACCGGGGAGCTGTTTTTT; CDR3aa: CASSLWERFTGELFF
d_gene: TRBD1; abundance: -; j_gene: TRBJ2-4; v_gene: TRBV11-2; CDR3nt: TGTGCCAGCAGCCCCGTCTATTCTCAGCGGACAGGGGCCAAAAACATTCAGTACTTC; CDR3aa: CASSPVYSQRTGAKNIQYF
d_gene: TRBD1; abundance: -; j_gene: TRBJ2-6; v_gene: TRBV29-1; CDR3nt: TGCAGCGTTTTCGACAGGGCTGGGGCCAACGTCCTGACTTTC; CDR3aa: CSVFDRAGANVLTF
d_gene: -; abundance: -; j_gene: TRBJ1-5; v_gene: TRBV20-1; CDR3nt: TGCAGTGCTAGACGGATCAATCAGCCCCAGCATTTT; CDR3aa: CSARRINQPQHF
d_gene: TRBD2; abundance: -; j_gene: TRBJ2-3; v_gene: TRBV29-1; CDR3nt: TGCAGCGTCCCGAGCGGGGGGAGCACAGATACGCAGTATTTT; CDR3aa: CSVPSGGSTDTQYF
d_gene: TRBD2; abundance: few; j_gene: TRBJ2-7; v_gene: TRBV7-2; CDR3nt: TGTGCCAGCAGCCCAAGGACTAGCGACTCCTACGAGCAGTACTTC; CDR3aa: CASSPRTSDSYEQYF
d_gene: TRBD1; abundance: few; j_gene: TRBJ1-3; v_gene: TRBV7-6; CDR3nt: TGTGCCAGCAGCTCAACCCGGGACAGGGTAAACACCATATATTTT; CDR3aa: CASSSTRDRVNTIYF
d_gene: -; abundance: -; j_gene: TRBJ1-5; v_gene: TRBV20-1; CDR3nt: TGCAGTGCTAGAGATGTCGCCGGGGATCAGCCCCAGCATTTT; CDR3aa: CSARDVAGDQPQHF
d_gene: -; abundance: -; j_gene: TRBJ2-3; v_gene: TRBV6-2/TRBV6-3; CDR3nt: TGTGCCAGCAGCTTTCCAGGGGCGAGCACAGATACGCAGTATTTT; CDR3aa: CASSFPGASTDTQYF
d_gene: TRBD1; abundance: -; j_gene: TRBJ2-3; v_gene: TRBV3-1; CDR3nt: TGTGCCAGCAGCCAAGATTACAGGGGAGCCACAGATACGCAGTATTTT; CDR3aa: CASSQDYRGATDTQYF
d_gene: -; abundance: once; j_gene: TRBJ2-2; v_gene: TRBV11-2; CDR3nt: TGTGCCAGCAGCTTAAGGAGGGCAGACCAAAAGAACACCGGGGAGCTGTTTTTT; CDR3aa: CASSLRRADQKNTGELFF
d_gene: -; abundance: -; j_gene: TRBJ1-5; v_gene: TRBV7-2; CDR3nt: TGTGCCAGCAGCTTAAACCCGGGCGGGCAGCCCCAGCATTTT; CDR3aa: CASSLNPGGQPQHF
d_gene: -; abundance: -; j_gene: TRBJ1-2; v_gene: TRBV7-9; CDR3nt: TGTGCCAGCAGCTCCATTACGGTGGGGTTCGGCTACACCTTC; CDR3aa: CASSSITVGFGYTF
d_gene: -; abundance: -; j_gene: TRBJ1-4; v_gene: TRBV12-3/TRBV12-4; CDR3nt: TGTGCCAGCAGGGGGTCCCGCCTCTTCACGTCTAATGAAAAACTGTTTTTT; CDR3aa: CASRGSRLFTSNEKLFF
d_gene: -; abundance: few; j_gene: TRBJ2-1; v_gene: TRBV12-3/TRBV12-4; CDR3nt: TGTGCCAGCAGCCTGGGACTCCTTGTGGAGCAGTTCTTC; CDR3aa: CASSLGLLVEQFF
d_gene: TRBD1; abundance: -; j_gene: TRBJ1-1; v_gene: TRBV7-9; CDR3nt: TGTGCCAGCAGCGCAAGGACAGGGATCAGTGGGTACACTGAAGCTTTCTTT; CDR3aa: CASSARTGISGYTEAFF
d_gene: -; abundance: few; j_gene: TRBJ2-3; v_gene: TRBV20-1; CDR3nt: TGCAGTGCTAGGCCCCGGGCTAGTGGCGCAGATACGCAGTATTTT; CDR3aa: CSARPRASGADTQYF
d_gene: -; abundance: -; j_gene: TRBJ2-4; v_gene: TRBV20-1; CDR3nt: TGCAGTGCTAGTTACCCGGGGGGCCACGGAAACATTCAGTACTTC; CDR3aa: CSASYPGGHGNIQYF
d_gene: TRBD1; abundance: few; j_gene: TRBJ2-3; v_gene: TRBV20-1; CDR3nt: TGCAGTGCTACTAGTGGGGGACAGGGAGGCACAGATACGCAGTATTTT; CDR3aa: CSATSGGQGGTDTQYF
d_gene: TRBD1; abundance: many; j_gene: TRBJ1-1; v_gene: TRBV28; CDR3nt: TGTGCCAGCAATCGCCCCCCCGGGACAGGGGCTGAAGCTTTCTTT; CDR3aa: CASNRPPGTGAEAFF